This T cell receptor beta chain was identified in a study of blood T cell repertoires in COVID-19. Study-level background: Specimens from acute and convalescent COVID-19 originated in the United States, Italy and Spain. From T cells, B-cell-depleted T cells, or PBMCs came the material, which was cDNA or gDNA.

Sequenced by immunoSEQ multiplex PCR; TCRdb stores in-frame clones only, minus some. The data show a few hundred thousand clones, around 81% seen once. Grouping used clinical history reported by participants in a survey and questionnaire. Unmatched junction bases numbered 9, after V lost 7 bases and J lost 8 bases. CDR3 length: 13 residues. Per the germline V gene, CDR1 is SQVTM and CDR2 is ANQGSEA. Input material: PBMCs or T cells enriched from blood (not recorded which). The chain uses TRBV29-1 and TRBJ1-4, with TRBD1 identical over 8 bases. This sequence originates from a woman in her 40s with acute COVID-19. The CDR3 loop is CSATRTGREKLFF. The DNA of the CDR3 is TGCAGCGCTACGCGGACAGGGCGCGAAAAACTGTTTTTT.